The text below deals with one T cell receptor beta chain. Assay used: immunoSEQ multiplex PCR; TCRdb lists only in-frame clones, some missing. The profile shows 250,000 to 300,000 clones, about 89% of them singletons. Germline-derived CDR1 and CDR2 are SGHTA and FQGNSA. CDR3 length equals 18 residues. Trimming took 1 base from V and 5 from J, leaving 18 bases between them. This entry comes from a study of blood T cell repertoires in COVID-19. The clonotype originates from a woman between 40 and 55 years old who had recovered from COVID-19. The chain employs TRBV7-2 and TRBJ1-6; no clear D gene. Sequencing input: peripheral blood. CDR3 in amino acids: CASSLVLTAVSNNSPLHF. The CDR3, as DNA: TGTGCCAGCAGCTTAGTCCTCACAGCCGTCTCGAATAATTCACCCCTCCACTTT.